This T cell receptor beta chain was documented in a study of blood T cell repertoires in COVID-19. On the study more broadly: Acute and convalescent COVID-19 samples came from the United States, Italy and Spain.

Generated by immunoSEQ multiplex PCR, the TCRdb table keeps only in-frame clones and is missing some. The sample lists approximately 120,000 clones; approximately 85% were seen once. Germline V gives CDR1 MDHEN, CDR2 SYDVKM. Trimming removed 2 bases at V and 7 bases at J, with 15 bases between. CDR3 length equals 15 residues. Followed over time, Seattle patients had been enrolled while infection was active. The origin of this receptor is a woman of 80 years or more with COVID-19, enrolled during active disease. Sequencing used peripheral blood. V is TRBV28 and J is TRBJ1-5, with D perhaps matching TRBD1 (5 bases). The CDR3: CASSLRNQGSQPQHF. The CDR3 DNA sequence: TGTGCCAGCAGTTTAAGGAACCAGGGCTCCCAGCCCCAGCATTTT.